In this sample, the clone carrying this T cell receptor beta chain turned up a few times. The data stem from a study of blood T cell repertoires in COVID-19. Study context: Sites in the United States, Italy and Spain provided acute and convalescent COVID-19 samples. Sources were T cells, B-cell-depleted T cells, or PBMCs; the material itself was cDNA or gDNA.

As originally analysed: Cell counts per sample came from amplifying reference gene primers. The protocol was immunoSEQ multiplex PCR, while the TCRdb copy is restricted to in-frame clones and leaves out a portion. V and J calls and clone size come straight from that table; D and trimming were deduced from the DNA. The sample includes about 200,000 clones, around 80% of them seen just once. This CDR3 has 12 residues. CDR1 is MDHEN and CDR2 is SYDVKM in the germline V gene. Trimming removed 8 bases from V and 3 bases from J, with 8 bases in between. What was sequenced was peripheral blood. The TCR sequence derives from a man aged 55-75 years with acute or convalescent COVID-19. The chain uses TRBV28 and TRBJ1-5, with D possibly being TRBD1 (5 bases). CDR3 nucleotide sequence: TGTGCCAGCGACAGCTCCAATCAGCCCCAGCATTTT. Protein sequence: CASDSSNQPQHF.